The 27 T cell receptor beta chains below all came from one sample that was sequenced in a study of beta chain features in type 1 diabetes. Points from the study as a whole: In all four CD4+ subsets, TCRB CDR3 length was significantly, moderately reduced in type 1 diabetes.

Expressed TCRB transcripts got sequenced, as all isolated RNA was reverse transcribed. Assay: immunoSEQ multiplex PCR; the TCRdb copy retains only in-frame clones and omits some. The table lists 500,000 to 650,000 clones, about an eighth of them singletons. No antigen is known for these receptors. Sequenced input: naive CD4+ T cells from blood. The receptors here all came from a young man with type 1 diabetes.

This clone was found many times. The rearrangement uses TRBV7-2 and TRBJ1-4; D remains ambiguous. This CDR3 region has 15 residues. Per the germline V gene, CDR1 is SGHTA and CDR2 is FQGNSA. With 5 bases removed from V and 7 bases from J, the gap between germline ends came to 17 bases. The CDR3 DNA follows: TGTGCCAGCAGCCCCCAGTGGGATTTCGGTGAAAAACTGTTTTTT. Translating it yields CASSPQWDFGEKLFF.

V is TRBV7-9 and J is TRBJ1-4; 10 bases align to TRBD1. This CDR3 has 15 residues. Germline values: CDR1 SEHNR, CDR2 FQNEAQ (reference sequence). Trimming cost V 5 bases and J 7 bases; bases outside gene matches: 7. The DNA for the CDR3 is TGTGCCAGCAGCCGAGCCGGGACAGGGGTTGAAAAACTGTTTTTT. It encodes CASSRAGTGVEKLFF.

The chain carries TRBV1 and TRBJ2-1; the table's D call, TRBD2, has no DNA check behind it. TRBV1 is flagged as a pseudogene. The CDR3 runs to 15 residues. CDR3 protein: CTSSPHSGVHNEQFF. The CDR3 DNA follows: TGCACCAGCAGCCCCCACAGCGGGGTACACAATGAGCAGTTCTTC.

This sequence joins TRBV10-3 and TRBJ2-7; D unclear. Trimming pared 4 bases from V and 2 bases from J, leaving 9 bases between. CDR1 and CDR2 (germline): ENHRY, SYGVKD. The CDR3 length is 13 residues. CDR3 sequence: CAISGTEAYEQYF. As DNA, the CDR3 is TGTGCCATCAGTGGAACTGAGGCCTACGAGCAGTACTTC.

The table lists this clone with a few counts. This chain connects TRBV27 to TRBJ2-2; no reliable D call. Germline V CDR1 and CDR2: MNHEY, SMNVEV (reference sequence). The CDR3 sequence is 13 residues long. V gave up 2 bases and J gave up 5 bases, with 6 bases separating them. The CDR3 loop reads CASSLMGTGELFF. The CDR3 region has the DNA TGTGCCAGCAGTTTAATGGGGACCGGGGAGCTGTTTTTT.

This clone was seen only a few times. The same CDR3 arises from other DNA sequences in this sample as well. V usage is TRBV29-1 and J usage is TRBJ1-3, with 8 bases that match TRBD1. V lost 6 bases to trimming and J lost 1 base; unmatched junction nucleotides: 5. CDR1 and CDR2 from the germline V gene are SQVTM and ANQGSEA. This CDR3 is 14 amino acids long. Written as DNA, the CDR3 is TGCAGCGTCTCAGGGGGCTATTCTGGAAACACCATATATTTT. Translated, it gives CSVSGGYSGNTIYF.

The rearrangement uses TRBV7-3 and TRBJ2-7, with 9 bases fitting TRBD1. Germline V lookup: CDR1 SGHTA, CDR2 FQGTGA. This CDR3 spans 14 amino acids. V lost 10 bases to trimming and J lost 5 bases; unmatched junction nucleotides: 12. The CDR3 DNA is TGTGCCACCCTACCGGGACAGGGTGTCCACGAGCAGTACTTC. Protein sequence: CATLPGQGVHEQYF.

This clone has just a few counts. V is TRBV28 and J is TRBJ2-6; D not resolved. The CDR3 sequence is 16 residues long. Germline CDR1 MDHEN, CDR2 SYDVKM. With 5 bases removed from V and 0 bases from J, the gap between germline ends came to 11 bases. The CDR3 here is CASSPPPASGANVLTF. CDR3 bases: TGTGCCAGCAGTCCCCCTCCGGCCTCTGGGGCCAACGTCCTGACTTTC.

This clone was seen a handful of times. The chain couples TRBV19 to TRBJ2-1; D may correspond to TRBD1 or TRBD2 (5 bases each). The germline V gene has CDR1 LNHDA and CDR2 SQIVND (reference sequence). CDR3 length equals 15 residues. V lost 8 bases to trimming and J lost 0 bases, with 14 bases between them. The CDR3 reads CASGGRLTSYNEQFF. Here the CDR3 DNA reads TGTGCCAGTGGGGGACGGCTTACCTCCTACAATGAGCAGTTCTTC. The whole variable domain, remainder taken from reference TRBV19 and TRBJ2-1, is DGGITQSPKYLFRKEGQNVTLSCEQNLNHDAMYWYRQDPGQGLRLIYYSQIVNDFQKGDIAEGYSVSREKKESFPLTVTSAQKNPTAFYLCASGGRLTSYNEQFFGPGTRLTVL.

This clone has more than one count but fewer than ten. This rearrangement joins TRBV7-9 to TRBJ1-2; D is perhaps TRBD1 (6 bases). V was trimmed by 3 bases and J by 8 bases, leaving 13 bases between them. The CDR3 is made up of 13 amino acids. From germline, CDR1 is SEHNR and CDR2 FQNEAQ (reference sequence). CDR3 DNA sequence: TGTGCCAGCAGCTTGAGGACAGAGCTGGGCTACACCTTC. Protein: CASSLRTELGYTF.

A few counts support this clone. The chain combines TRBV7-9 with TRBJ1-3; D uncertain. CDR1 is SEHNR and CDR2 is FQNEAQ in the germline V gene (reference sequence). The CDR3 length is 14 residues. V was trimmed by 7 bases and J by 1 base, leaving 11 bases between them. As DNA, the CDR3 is TGTGCCAGCAACCCAGCGGGGTCTGGAAACACCATATATTTT. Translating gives CASNPAGSGNTIYF.

The CDR3 DNA follows: TGTGCCAGCACCTGGGACAGTTCCTACGAGCAGTACTTC. Translation gives CASTWDSSYEQYF. The V and J genes are TRBV2 and TRBJ2-7; 7 bases match TRBD1. The CDR3 sequence is 13 residues long. Germline CDR1 SNHLY, CDR2 FYNNEI. Germline trimming cut 7 bases from V and 1 base from J; bases unmatched to any gene: 4.

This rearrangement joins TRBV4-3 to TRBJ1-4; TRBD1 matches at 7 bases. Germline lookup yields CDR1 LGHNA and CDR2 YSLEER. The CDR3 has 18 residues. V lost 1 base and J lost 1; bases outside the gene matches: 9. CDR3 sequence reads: CASSQGRQGGRTNEKLFF. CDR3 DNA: TGCGCCAGCAGCCAAGGAAGGCAGGGGGGCCGAACTAATGAAAAACTGTTTTTT.

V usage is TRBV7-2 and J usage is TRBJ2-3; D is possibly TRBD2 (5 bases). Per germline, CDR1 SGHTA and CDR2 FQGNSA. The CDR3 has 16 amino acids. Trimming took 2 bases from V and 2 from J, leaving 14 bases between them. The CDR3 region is CASSLSASGVTDTQYF. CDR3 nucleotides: TGTGCCAGCAGCTTAAGTGCGAGCGGTGTCACAGATACGCAGTATTTT. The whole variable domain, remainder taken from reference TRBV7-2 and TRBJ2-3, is GAGVSQSPSNKVTEKGKDVELRCDPISGHTALYWYRQSLGQGLEFLIYFQGNSAPDKSGLPSDRFSAERTGGSVSTLTIQRTQQEDSAVYLCASSLSASGVTDTQYFGPGTRLTVL.

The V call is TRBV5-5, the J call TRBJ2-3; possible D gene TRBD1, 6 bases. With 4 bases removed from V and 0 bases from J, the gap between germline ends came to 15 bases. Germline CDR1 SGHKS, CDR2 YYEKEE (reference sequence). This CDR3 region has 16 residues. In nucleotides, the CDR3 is TGTGCCAGCAGCCAAAGACAGGTTCCTAGCACAGATACGCAGTATTTT. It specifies CASSQRQVPSTDTQYF.

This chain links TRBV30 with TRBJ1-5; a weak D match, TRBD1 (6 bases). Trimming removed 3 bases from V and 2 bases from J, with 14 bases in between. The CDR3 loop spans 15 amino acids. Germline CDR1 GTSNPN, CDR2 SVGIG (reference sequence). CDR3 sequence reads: CAWSGTGLGNQPQHF. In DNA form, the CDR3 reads TGTGCCTGGAGCGGTACAGGGTTGGGCAATCAGCCCCAGCATTTT.

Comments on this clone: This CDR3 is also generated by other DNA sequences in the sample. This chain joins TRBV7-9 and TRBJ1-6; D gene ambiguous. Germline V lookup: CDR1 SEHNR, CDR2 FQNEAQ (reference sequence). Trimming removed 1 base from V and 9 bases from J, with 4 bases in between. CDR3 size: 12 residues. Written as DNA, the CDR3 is TGTGCCAGCAGCTTAGGTGGTTCACCCCTCCACTTT. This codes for CASSLGGSPLHF. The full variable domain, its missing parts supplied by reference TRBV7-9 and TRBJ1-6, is DTGVSQNPRHKITKRGQNVTFRCDPISEHNRLYWYRQTLGQGPEFLTYFQNEAQLEKSRLLSDRFSAERPKGSFSTLEIQRTEQGDSAMYLCASSLGGSPLHFGNGTRLTVT.

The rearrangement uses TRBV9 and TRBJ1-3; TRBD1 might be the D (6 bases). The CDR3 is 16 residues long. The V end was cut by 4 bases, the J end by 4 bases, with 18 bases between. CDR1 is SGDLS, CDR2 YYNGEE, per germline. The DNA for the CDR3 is TGTGCCAGCAGCTTAACAACAGGGAATCCAGGAAACACCATATATTTT. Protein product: CASSLTTGNPGNTIYF. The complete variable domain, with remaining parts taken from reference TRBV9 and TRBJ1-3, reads DSGVTQTPKHLITATGQRVTLRCSPRSGDLSVYWYQQSLDQGLQFLIQYYNGEERAKGNILERFSAQQFPDLHSELNLSSLELGDSALYFCASSLTTGNPGNTIYFGEGSWLTVV.

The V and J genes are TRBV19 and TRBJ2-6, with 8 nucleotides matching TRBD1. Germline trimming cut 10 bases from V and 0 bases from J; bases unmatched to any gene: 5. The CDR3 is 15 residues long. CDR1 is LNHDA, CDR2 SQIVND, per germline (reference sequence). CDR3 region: CATRDRSSGANVLTF. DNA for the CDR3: TGTGCCACCCGGGACAGGAGCTCTGGGGCCAACGTCCTGACTTTC. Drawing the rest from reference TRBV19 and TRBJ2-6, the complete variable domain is DGGITQSPKYLFRKEGQNVTLSCEQNLNHDAMYWYRQDPGQGLRLIYYSQIVNDFQKGDIAEGYSVSREKKESFPLTVTSAQKNPTAFYLCATRDRSSGANVLTFGAGSRLTVL.

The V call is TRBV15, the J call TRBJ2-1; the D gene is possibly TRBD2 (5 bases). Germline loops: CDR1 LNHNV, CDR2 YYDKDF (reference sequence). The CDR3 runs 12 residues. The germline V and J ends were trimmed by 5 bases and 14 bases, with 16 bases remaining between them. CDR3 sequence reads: CATSPGLGSKFF. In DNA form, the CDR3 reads TGTGCCACCAGCCCGGGATTGGGTTCGAAGTTCTTC.

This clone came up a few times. CDR3 sequence: CASRGTANTGELFF. CDR3 bases: TGTGCCAGCAGGGGTACGGCCAACACCGGGGAGCTGTTTTTT. J is TRBJ2-2 and V is TRBV6-5; D gene uncertain. Trimming pared 6 bases from V and 2 bases from J, leaving 10 bases between. Per the germline V gene, CDR1 is MNHEY and CDR2 is SVGAGI. The CDR3 extends over 14 amino acids.

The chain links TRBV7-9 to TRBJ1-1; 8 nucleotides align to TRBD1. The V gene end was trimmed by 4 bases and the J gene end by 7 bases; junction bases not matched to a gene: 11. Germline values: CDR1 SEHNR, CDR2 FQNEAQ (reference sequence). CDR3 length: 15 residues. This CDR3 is CASSSPSGGLNEAFF. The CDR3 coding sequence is TGTGCCAGCAGCTCCCCATCAGGGGGCCTGAATGAAGCTTTCTTT.

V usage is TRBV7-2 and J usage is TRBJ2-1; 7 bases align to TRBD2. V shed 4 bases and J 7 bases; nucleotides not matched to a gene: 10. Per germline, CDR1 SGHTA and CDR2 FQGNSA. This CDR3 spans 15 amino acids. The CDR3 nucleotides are TGTGCCAGCAGCTGGTGGGGAGGGGCGTCGAATGAGCAGTTCTTC. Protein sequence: CASSWWGGASNEQFF.

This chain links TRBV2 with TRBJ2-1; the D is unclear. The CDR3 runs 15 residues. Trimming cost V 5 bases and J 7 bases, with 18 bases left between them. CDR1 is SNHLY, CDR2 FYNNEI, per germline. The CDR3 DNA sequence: TGTGCCAGCAGTAGAGCCGGGCCAATATCGAATGAGCAGTTCTTC. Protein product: CASSRAGPISNEQFF.

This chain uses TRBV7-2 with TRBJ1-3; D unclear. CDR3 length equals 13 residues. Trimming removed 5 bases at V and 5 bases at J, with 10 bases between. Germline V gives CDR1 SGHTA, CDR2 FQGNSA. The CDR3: CASSPPPRNTIYF. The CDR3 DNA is TGTGCCAGCAGCCCGCCGCCTCGAAACACCATATATTTT.

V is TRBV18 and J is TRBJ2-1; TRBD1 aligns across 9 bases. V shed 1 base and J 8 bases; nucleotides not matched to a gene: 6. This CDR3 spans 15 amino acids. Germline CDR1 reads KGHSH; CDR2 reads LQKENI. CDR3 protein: CASSPRTGVGDEQFF. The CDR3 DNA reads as TGTGCCAGCTCACCACGGACAGGGGTTGGTGATGAGCAGTTCTTC.

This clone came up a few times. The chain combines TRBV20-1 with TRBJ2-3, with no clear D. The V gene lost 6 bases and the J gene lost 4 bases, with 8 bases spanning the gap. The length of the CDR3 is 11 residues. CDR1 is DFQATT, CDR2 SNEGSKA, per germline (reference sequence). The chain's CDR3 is CSAVKADTQYF. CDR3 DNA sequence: TGCAGTGCAGTAAAGGCAGATACGCAGTATTTT.